This paragraph reports one T cell receptor (delta chain). By its share of the sample, this clone is medium-sized (0.01 to 0.1%). Its antigen specificity is not known. No much larger clone exists at a distance of one base, and base qualities are not known. Sequencing was performed on an Illumina MiSeq. In the authors' own workflow: For publicity analysis, the Vgamma9Vdelta2 and nonVgamma9Vdelta2 bulk CDR3 files of each subject were merged into one combined repertoire per subject. Using base R and dplyr, CDR3 publicity was scored on a scale from 0 to 19 by checking each amino acid sequence across 9 single-cell datasets and 10 bulk repertoires. Public reads were reanalyzed in TCRdb with CATT, and rows carrying the same DNA were merged afterwards. What appears here as the V and J calls and clone size reflects TCRdb's work, not the paper's. Here the sample has approximately 2,000 delta-chain clones; roughly 23% occur a single time. Roughly 4.3% of the sample rests with the top ten.

The sample comes from a study of fetal and pediatric gammadelta thymocytes (dated by TCRdb to the early 2020s). Concerning the study at large: To strengthen a single-cell study of gammadelta thymocyte development, the researchers used bulk gammadelta thymocyte repertoires that mixed previously published data with newly generated, unpublished data. The bulk gammadelta thymocyte repertoire set covered about ten subjects in total, 3 fetal thymus donors and 7 pediatric thymus donors. Bulk gammadelta thymocyte repertoires combined previously published data (refs 27,28) with unpublished data. Bulk TCR repertoire data were included to raise the number of subjects and reinforce the CDR3 publicity analysis.

What the work shows at the level of the full study, not this receptor alone: Compared with post-natal repertoires, fetal gammadelta thymocyte repertoires had previously been reported to be enriched for TRDV2, TRGV8 and TRGV9 usage, low N additions and public CDR3s.

CDR1 is given as TSWWSYY and CDR2 as QGS, both from the germline V gene. V gives up 6 bases and J gives up 3 bases, and the segment between their germline ends measures 14 bases. The CDR3, from cysteine to phenylalanine, totals 14 residues. Left in the record is the CDR3 DNA by itself, 42 bases read in frame from the first base. Staining of thymocytes was performed with Zombie NIR viability dye and with antibodies against CD3 (UCHT1), TCRgammadelta (11F2), TCRVgamma9 (IMMU360) and TCRVdelta2 (IMMU389). Bulk TRD and TRG CDR3 repertoires were produced separately from sorted Vgamma9Vdelta2 and nonVgamma9Vdelta2 gammadelta thymocytes taken from human fetal and pediatric thymuses. In Belgium, pediatric thymus tissue was obtained from children undergoing cardiac surgery. The ages of the pediatric thymus donors in the study ranged between roughly 1 and 12 years. Thymic cell suspensions were prepared from fetal and post-natal thymuses as described previously. NonVgamma9Vdelta2 thymocytes were sorted as CD3+ gammadeltaTCR+ cells that did not have the Vgamma9+Vdelta2+ phenotype. A FACS Aria III cell sorter (BD Biosciences) was used to carry out the cell sorting.

Sample: non-Vgamma9Vdelta2 gamma-delta T cells from the thymus. The cell subset or site tag for this specimen amounts to: CD3+gammadeltaTCR+ thymocytes not co-expressing Vgamma9 and Vdelta2. This sequence uses TRDV1 and TRDJ1; TRDD3 is possibly the D segment (6 matching bases). The origin of this receptor is a child who underwent cardiac surgery and was recorded as healthy. The sequenced DNA is TGTGCTCTTGGAGGGCGGCTGGGGTCCGATAAACTCATCTTT. Its protein reads: CALGGRLGSDKLIF.